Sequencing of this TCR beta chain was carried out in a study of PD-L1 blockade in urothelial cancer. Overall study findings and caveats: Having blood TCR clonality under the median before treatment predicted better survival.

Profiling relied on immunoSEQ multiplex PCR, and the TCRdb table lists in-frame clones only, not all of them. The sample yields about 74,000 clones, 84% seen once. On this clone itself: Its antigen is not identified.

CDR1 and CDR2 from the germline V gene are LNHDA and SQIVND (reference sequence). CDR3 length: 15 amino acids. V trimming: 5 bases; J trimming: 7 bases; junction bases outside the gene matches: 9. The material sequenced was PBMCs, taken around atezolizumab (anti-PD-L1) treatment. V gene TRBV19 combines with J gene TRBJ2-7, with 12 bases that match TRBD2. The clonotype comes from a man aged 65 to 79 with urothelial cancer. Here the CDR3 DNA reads TGTGCCAGTAGTGGGCGGACTAGCGGGACTGAAGAGCAGTACTTC. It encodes CASSGRTSGTEEQYF.